This record covers a single TCR beta chain. Its antigen is unidentified. This specimen belongs to a study of early stage breast cancer tumors. For the study at large: Among around twelve ER+/PR+/HER2- tumors, eight were ductal, four lobular. Study-wide points: Most shared enriched TCRB sequences were commonly generated ones. Tumor and normal breast were distinguished via blood comparison in about 90% of the 16 patients. Bulk DNA sequencing of unsorted cells missed chain pairing and markers.

The table came from immunoSEQ multiplex PCR; TCRdb's copy has only in-frame clones and leaves some out. This sample yields about 41,000 clones, of which about 73% are seen a single time; roughly 7.2% belongs to the top ten. After removal of 7 bases from V and 5 bases from J, the junction contained 7 bases not matched to a gene. Germline loops: CDR1 ENHRY, CDR2 SYGVKD. CDR3 length: 13 amino acids. The chain combines TRBV10-3 with TRBJ1-2; TRBD1 agrees at 7 bases. Sample: blood. The clonotype comes from a person between 50 and 60 years old with breast cancer. CDR3 residues: CAITEGGHYGYTF. The CDR3 DNA reads TGTGCCATCACCGAAGGGGGCCATTATGGCTACACCTTC.